This T cell receptor beta chain was documented in a study of blood T cells in healthy people across ages. The study's findings and limits: Naive T cell percentage showed a strong correlation with TCR beta diversity. With donor CMV status unknown, expanded clonotype changes were possibly confounded.

The draw of peripheral blood yielded ten milliliters from each donor. This clonotype came up many times. Its matching antigen is unknown. A second PCR of roughly 7 to 11 cycles used a sample-barcoded 5' primer and a J-beta primer mix. The template-switch adaptor, which had 12 random nucleotides, put a tag on each cDNA molecule. In TCRdb, the 5' RACE reads were re-called with MiXCR into one record per CDR3 protein. Here the sample spans hundreds of thousands of distinct CDR3 sequences, 32% being singletons. The TCR was taken from an elderly woman in good health. The sample was blood.

The CDR3 nucleotides are TGTGCCAGCAGTTTATATGCGGGTGTCACAGATACGCAGTATTTT. Residues: CASSLYAGVTDTQYF. This chain links TRBV27 with TRBJ2-3; D perhaps matches TRBD2 (5 bases). V was shortened by 1 base and J by 2 bases, with 10 bases between the two germline ends. This CDR3 spans 15 amino acids. Germline CDR1 MNHEY, CDR2 SMNVEV (reference sequence).